The clone carrying this TCR beta chain was counted only a few times. The antigen is unknown. This record comes from a study of T cell responses to AZD1222 COVID-19 vaccine. Findings of the study overall: Most donors were white British, females outnumbered males, and clonal diversity was possibly underestimated. After the peak T cell response, and only then, were repertoires sampled.

TCRdb's copy holds only in-frame clones and misses some; the assay was immunoSEQ multiplex PCR. The sample yields 110,000 or so clones, about 82% seen once. The CDR3 sequence is 16 residues long. Germline assignment: CDR1 SGHRS and CDR2 YFSETQ. Trimming pared 0 bases from V and 0 bases from J, leaving 12 bases between. The receptor was derived from an adult who received the AZD1222 COVID-19 vaccine. The chain links TRBV5-1 to TRBJ1-1; D is unclear. Source: peripheral blood, taken 28 days after the second AZD1222 dose. CDR3 sequence: CASSLVVGWMNTEAFF. The CDR3 DNA follows: TGCGCCAGCAGCTTGGTTGTGGGGTGGATGAACACTGAAGCTTTCTTT.